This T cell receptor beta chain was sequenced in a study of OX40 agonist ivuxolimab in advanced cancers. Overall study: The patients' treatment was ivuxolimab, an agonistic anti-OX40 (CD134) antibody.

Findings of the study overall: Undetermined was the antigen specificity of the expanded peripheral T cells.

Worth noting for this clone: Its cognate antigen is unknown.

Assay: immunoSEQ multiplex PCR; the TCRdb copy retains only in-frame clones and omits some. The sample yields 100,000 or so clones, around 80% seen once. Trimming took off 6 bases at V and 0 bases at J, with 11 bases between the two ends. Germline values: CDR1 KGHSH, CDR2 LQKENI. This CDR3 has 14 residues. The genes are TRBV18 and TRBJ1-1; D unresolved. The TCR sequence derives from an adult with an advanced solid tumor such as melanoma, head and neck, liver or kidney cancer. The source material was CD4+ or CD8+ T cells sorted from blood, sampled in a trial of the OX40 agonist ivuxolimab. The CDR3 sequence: CASSLKGLNTEAFF. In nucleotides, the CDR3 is TGTGCCAGCTCGCTGAAGGGATTGAACACTGAAGCTTTCTTT.